One sample yielded the 25 T cell receptor beta chains listed below, sequenced in a study of tumor and adjacent non-tumor tissue in lung cancer. This sample's RNA came from whole unsorted tissue. More than 3 cm separated this lung sample from the edge of the tumor. Three rounds of nested PCR, following a modified ARM-PCR protocol, produced the TCRbeta library. From the multiplex PCR reads, TCRdb called clonotypes with MiXCR, one entry per CDR3 protein. The data hold about 98,000 distinct CDR3 sequences, with 80% observed a single time. The sequencing input was distant non-tumor lung tissue. These receptors were taken from a man aged 55 to 70 with small cell lung cancer.

Worth noting for this clonotype: No conserved phenylalanine or tryptophan ends this CDR3, so it is likely a read error. The limits of the CDR3 on the DNA are not certain, so only TCRdb's listed CDR3 is given. This chain joins TRBV4-2 and TRBJ2-2; no check of the table's D call, TRBD2, against the DNA was made. The CDR3 region is 15 residues in length, termini included. Per the germline V gene, CDR1 is LGHNA and CDR2 is YNFKEQ. The CDR3 spells CVSKLAGDDGGEPFS.

CDR3 amino acids: CASNLHRDRRYGYTF. The CDR3, as DNA: TGTGCCAGCAATTTACACCGGGACAGGAGGTATGGCTACACCTTC. The chain employs TRBV6-1 and TRBJ1-2; the match to TRBD1 covers 8 bases. Germline V gives CDR1 MNHNS, CDR2 SASEGT. With V trimmed by 7 bases and J by 5 bases, 12 bases remained unmatched. The CDR3 has 15 residues.

Worth noting for this clonotype: One junction end does not reproduce the germline sequence, and a read error may be involved. This chain links TRBV14 with TRBJ1-6, with 8 nucleotides matching TRBD1. The CDR3 spans 16 residues. The V gene's germline CDR1 is SGHDN and CDR2 FVKESK. The CDR3 reads CASGQDPGTGYSPLHF. For the CDR3, the DNA is TGCGCCAGCGGCCAAGATCCCGGGACAGGATATTCACCCCTCCACTTT.

Turning to this clonotype: Likely a read error: the CDR3 ends without its conserved phenylalanine or tryptophan. The chain has TRBV10-3 and TRBJ1-1; 7 nucleotides match TRBD1. The V gene end was trimmed by 8 bases and the J gene end by 8 bases; junction bases not matched to a gene: 11. There are 13 residues in the CDR3. Germline assignment: CDR1 ENHRY and CDR2 SYGVKD. The CDR3 spells CAIRGRDSDEAFC. CDR3 DNA: TGTGCCATCCGGGGTAGGGACAGCGACGAAGCTTTCTGT.

A word on this clonotype: At one of its ends the junction is not consistent with the germline gene, which may arise from a read error. The V call is TRBV11-2, the J call TRBJ2-1; D gene ambiguous. Germline CDR1 reads SGHAT; CDR2 reads FQNNGV. This CDR3 region has 13 residues. The DNA for the CDR3 is TGTGCCAGCGGCTTAGGGCGTAACAATGAGCAGTTCTTC. It is translated as CASGLGRNNEQFF.

This chain uses TRBV24-1 with TRBJ2-7; D might be TRBD1 (6 bases). Germline-derived CDR1 and CDR2 are KGHDR and SFDVKD. The CDR3 length is 15 residues. Trimming took 3 bases from V and 3 from J, leaving 14 bases between them. The CDR3 DNA is TGTGCCACCAGTGATCCTGGCCAGGGGAACTACGAGCAGTACTTC. Protein sequence: CATSDPGQGNYEQYF.

This clonotype was found a few times. The germline gene is not matched at one end of the junction; a read error may be the cause. This chain links TRBV11-2 with TRBJ2-5, with D unresolved. The CDR3 contains 11 residues. Germline V gene sequence: CDR1 SGHAT, CDR2 FQNNGV. This CDR3 reads CASSLLETQCF. Here the CDR3 DNA reads TGTGCCAGCAGCCTATTAGAGACCCAGTGCTTC.

On this clonotype: A clone one base away is much larger, so this may be a read error. This chain connects TRBV21-1 to TRBJ2-1; the table assigns TRBD1, which was not confirmed against the DNA. TRBV21-1 is a pseudogene locus. This CDR3 region has 15 residues. The CDR3 loop is CASSNQGGGRNEQFF. DNA of the CDR3: TGTGCCAGCAGCAATCAAGGCGGGGGGCGAAATGAGCAGTTCTTC.

V is TRBV9 and J is TRBJ1-2; D gene uncertain. Trimming took 3 bases from V and 5 from J, leaving 17 bases between them. This CDR3 comprises 15 residues. Germline-derived CDR1 and CDR2 are SGDLS and YYNGEE. The chain's CDR3 is CASSDSGGASYGYTF. CDR3 sequence (DNA): TGTGCCAGCAGCGACTCCGGCGGCGCCTCTTATGGCTACACCTTC.

This clonotype was observed a few times. The junction does not match germline at one end; this may be a read error. This rearrangement joins TRBV6-2 or TRBV6-3 to TRBJ2-3, with TRBD1 as a possible D gene (5 bases). Looked up from germline, CDR1 is MNHEY and CDR2 is SVGEGT. This CDR3 region has 13 residues. CDR3 sequence reads: CASTRGQTDTQYF. The DNA for the CDR3 is TGTGCCAGCACCCGCGGTCAGACAGATACGCAGTATTTC.

On this clonotype: One end of the junction does not line up with germline, which may come from a read error. V usage is TRBV11-3 and J usage is TRBJ1-1; D not certain. Germline V lookup: CDR1 SGHNT, CDR2 YENEEA. This CDR3 region has 14 residues. The CDR3 region is CASSRTRESAEAFF. The CDR3, as DNA: TGTGCCAGCAGCCGTACCAGAGAGAGCGCTGAAGCCTTCTTT.

As to this clonotype: Lacking the conserved final phenylalanine or tryptophan, this CDR3 likely reflects a read error. The chain links TRBV4-2 to TRBJ2-2; tentative D call: TRBD2 (5 bases). This CDR3 has 15 residues. The germline V gene encodes CDR1 LGHNA and CDR2 YNFKEQ. The CDR3 reads CVSKLEGDDGGELFS. Written as DNA, the CDR3 is TGTGTCAGCAAACTAGAGGGAGATGATGGCGGGGAGCTGTTTTCT.

The CDR3 loop reads CAGSFVGSSEQFF. In DNA, the CDR3 is TGTGCCGGTAGCTTTGTTGGTAGCTCTGAGCAGTTCTTC. The rearrangement links TRBV11-2 to TRBJ2-1; D unclear. Germline CDR1 reads SGHAT; CDR2 reads FQNNGV. The CDR3 runs to 13 residues. The ends were cut back, 11 bases at V and 9 bases at J, with 20 bases in the middle.

V is TRBV6-4 and J is TRBJ2-1; TRBD2 matches 7 bases. The CDR3 covers 15 residues. V was clipped by 3 bases and J by 4 bases; unmatched bases: 6. Per the germline V gene, CDR1 is MRHNA and CDR2 is SNTAGT. The CDR3 sequence: CASSEGPAGYNEQFF. Here the CDR3 DNA reads TGTGCCAGCAGTGAGGGACCAGCGGGGTACAATGAGCAGTTCTTC.

Regarding this clonotype: A much larger clone differs by one base, so this may be a read error. V gene TRBV24-1 combines with J gene TRBJ2-1; perhaps TRBD2 as D (5 bases). This CDR3 comprises 14 residues. Trimming shortened V by 4 bases and J by 4 bases, and 10 bases separated the two germline ends. Germline V gene data show CDR1 as KGHDR and CDR2 as SFDVKD. The CDR3 nucleotides read TGTGCCACCAGTGAGACCGAGGGATACAATGAGCAGTTCTTC. Residues: CATSETEGYNEQFF.

The chain is built from TRBV11-2 and TRBJ2-1; TRBD2 aligns across 10 bases. Unmatched junction bases numbered 21, after V lost 0 bases and J lost 16 bases. Germline V lookup: CDR1 SGHAT, CDR2 FQNNGV. This CDR3 is built from 18 residues. This CDR3 is CASSLEVAGGYYYNEEFF. The CDR3 bases are TGTGCCAGCAGCTTAGAAGTAGCGGGAGGCTACTACTACAATGAGGAATTCTTC.

This clonotype was picked up a small number of times. The CDR3 loop reads CASHSEGENTEAFF. The CDR3 DNA follows: TGTGCCAGCCACTCCGAGGGGGAGAACACTGAAGCTTTCTTT. The J gene is TRBJ1-1, the V gene TRBV6-6; weak D call: TRBD1 (6 bases). Looked up from germline, CDR1 is MNHNY and CDR2 is SVGAGI (reference sequence). V lost 8 bases, J lost 1 base, and 14 bases lay in between. This CDR3 comprises 14 residues.

On this clonotype itself: The CDR3 does not close with the conserved phenylalanine or tryptophan, likely indicating a read error. V and J are TRBV11-2 and TRBJ2-1; D perhaps matches TRBD2 (6 bases). There are 15 residues in the CDR3. V shed 2 bases and J shed 9 bases, with 17 bases lying between them. The germline V gene has CDR1 SGHAT and CDR2 FQNNGV. The CDR3 region is CASSLLGRDHVEQFL. CDR3 bases: TGTGCCAGCAGCTTATTGGGGCGGGATCACGTTGAGCAGTTCTTA.

The rearrangement links TRBV2 to TRBJ2-5; a possible D gene is TRBD2 (5 bases). This CDR3 region has 13 residues. Germline CDR1 and CDR2: SNHLY and FYNNEI. With 4 bases removed from V and 5 bases from J, the gap between germline ends came to 11 bases. In DNA, the CDR3 is TGTGCCAGCAGTGCGGGGTCCTGGGAGACCCAGTACTTC. This translates into CASSAGSWETQYF.

This chain connects TRBV12-3 or TRBV12-4 to TRBJ2-1; perhaps D is TRBD1 or TRBD2 (5 bases each). The CDR3 spans 15 residues. Trimming took off 10 bases at V and 7 bases at J, with 23 bases between the two ends. The CDR3: CANRLRDLEENEQFF. The DNA of the CDR3 is TGTGCCAACAGGCTCCGGGACCTAGAGGAGAATGAGCAGTTCTTC.

About this clonotype itself: A read error may produce the germline difference seen at one junction end. This chain links TRBV6-5 with TRBJ2-1; 11 bases are a match to TRBD2. Germline-derived CDR1 and CDR2 are MNHEY and SVGAGI. The CDR3 spans 17 residues. CDR3 sequence (DNA): TGTACCAGCCGAACCCTTAGCGGGAGGGTCGGCTACAATGAGCAGTTCTTC. This encodes CTSRTLSGRVGYNEQFF.

In its sample, this clonotype was seen once. The chain employs TRBV6-5 and TRBJ2-3, with TRBD2 identical over 8 bases. This CDR3 spans 19 amino acids. The germline CDR1 and CDR2 sequences are MNHEY and SVGAGI. The trim removed 5 bases at V and 3 bases at J, leaving 19 bases unmatched. The DNA of the CDR3 is TGTGCCAGCAGTGCCCGGGTCCTAACTGGGACTAGTAGAACAGATACGCAGTATTTT. Its translation: CASSARVLTGTSRTDTQYF.

This clonotype appeared a few times. A much larger clone lies one base from this, so it may be a read error. V gene TRBV5-1 combines with J gene TRBJ1-4, with D unclear. With 4 bases removed from V and 8 bases from J, the gap between germline ends came to 9 bases. The CDR3 length is 12 residues. The germline V gene has CDR1 SGHRS and CDR2 YFSETQ. The CDR3 loop reads CASSMDGEKLFF. Written as DNA, the CDR3 is TGCGCCAGCAGCATGGACGGGGAAAAACTGTTTTTT.

Worth noting for this clonotype: The CDR3 end shows no conserved phenylalanine or tryptophan, and so a read error is likely. The chain uses TRBV10-2 and TRBJ2-1; a possible D gene is TRBD2 (6 bases). Trimming shortened V by 8 bases and J by 9 bases, and 23 bases separated the two germline ends. Germline assignment: CDR1 WSHSY and CDR2 SAAADI. The CDR3 runs to 15 residues. The CDR3 region has the DNA TGCGCCAGCTCCCTCCTAGCGCGAGGCTACGGTGAGCAGTTCCTC. Amino acid sequence: CASSLLARGYGEQFL.

On this clonotype itself: One junction end disagrees with the germline gene, perhaps due to a read error. The chain employs TRBV11-2 and TRBJ2-1; TRBD1 agrees at 10 bases. CDR1 is SGHAT, CDR2 FQNNGV, per germline. CDR3 length equals 19 residues. The CDR3 loop is CASSLEGFATGGYMAEKLF. The CDR3 nucleotides read TGTGCCAGCAGCCTAGAGGGGTTTGCGACAGGGGGCTATATGGCTGAGAAGCTATTC.